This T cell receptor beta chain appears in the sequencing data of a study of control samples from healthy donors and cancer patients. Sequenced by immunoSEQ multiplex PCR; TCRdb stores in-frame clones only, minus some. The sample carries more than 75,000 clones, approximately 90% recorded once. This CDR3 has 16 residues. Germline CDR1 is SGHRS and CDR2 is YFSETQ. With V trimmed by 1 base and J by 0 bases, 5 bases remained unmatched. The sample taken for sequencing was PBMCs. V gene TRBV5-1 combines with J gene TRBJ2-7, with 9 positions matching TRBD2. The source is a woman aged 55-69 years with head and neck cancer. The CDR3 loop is CASSLSPSGNSYEQYF. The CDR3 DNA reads TGCGCCAGCAGCTTGTCGCCTAGCGGGAACTCCTACGAGCAGTACTTC.